What follows are 22 T cell receptor beta chains derived from one specimen sequenced in a study of T cells in Graves' hyperthyroidism and ophthalmopathy. Amplified TCR beta CDR3 regions came from RNA transcripts. First-round RT-PCR with HTBI primers amplified the TCR CDR3 region. One entry per CDR3 protein, called by TCRdb with MiXCR from the multiplex PCR reads. Counted here are over 350,000 distinct CDR3 sequences, roughly 14% occurring once; the ten biggest clones make up less than 15%. Sequenced: blood. These receptors were collected from a man aged 18 to 29 with Graves' ophthalmopathy.

This chain uses TRBV27 with TRBJ1-4, with D unresolved. This CDR3 spans 14 amino acids. From germline, CDR1 is MNHEY and CDR2 SMNVEV (reference sequence). Trimming left V 3 bases short and J 7 bases short, with 12 bases between. DNA for the CDR3: TGTGCCAGCAGTTTGGTCTCCGCGGGTGAAAAACTGTTTTTT. This codes for CASSLVSAGEKLFF.

This clonotype appeared many times. The gene calls are TRBV5-1 and TRBJ2-3; tentative D call: TRBD2 (5 bases). CDR1 and CDR2 from the germline V gene are SGHRS and YFSETQ. V lost 0 bases and J lost 0, with 11 bases in between. The CDR3 has 16 amino acids. The CDR3 region is CASSLGPTSSTDTQYF. DNA for the CDR3: TGCGCCAGCAGCTTGGGACCCACTAGTAGCACAGATACGCAGTATTTT.

The chain carries TRBV7-2 and TRBJ1-1; D possibly corresponds to TRBD1 (6 bases). The germline CDR1 and CDR2 sequences are SGHTA and FQGNSA. The V end was cut by 5 bases, the J end by 0 bases, with 16 bases between. The CDR3 is 16 residues long. The chain's CDR3 is CASSPLTGDMNTEAFF. Written as DNA, the CDR3 is TGTGCCAGCAGCCCTTTGACAGGAGATATGAACACTGAAGCTTTCTTT.

This clonotype was seen ten or more times. V and J are TRBV2 and TRBJ2-5; no clear D gene. The CDR3 extends over 12 amino acids. Trimming pared 8 bases from V and 2 bases from J, leaving 9 bases between. Germline values: CDR1 SNHLY, CDR2 FYNNEI. The CDR3: CASRLTQETQYF. The CDR3, as DNA: TGTGCCAGCCGACTTACACAAGAGACCCAGTACTTC.

V and J are TRBV5-6 and TRBJ2-7; D is uncertain. The V end lost 4 bases, the J end lost 3 bases, and 5 bases lay between the germline ends. The length of the CDR3 is 11 residues. Germline V gene data show CDR1 as SGHDT and CDR2 as YYEEEE. CDR3 sequence (DNA): TGTGCCAGCAGCAAGGGCTACGAGCAGTACTTC. This translates into CASSKGYEQYF.

This clonotype came up many times. The CDR3 nucleotides read TGTGCCAGCAGCCGGGACAGGGGTTGGCGGAACACTGAAGCTTTCTTT. Its translation: CASSRDRGWRNTEAFF. The rearrangement links TRBV13 to TRBJ1-1; the match to TRBD1 covers 10 bases. V was clipped by 5 bases and J by 1 base; unmatched bases: 7. Per germline, CDR1 PRHDT and CDR2 FYEKMQ (reference sequence). This CDR3 spans 16 amino acids.

This clonotype was detected many times. The chain has TRBV30 and TRBJ2-1; 8 nucleotides align to TRBD2. The CDR3 covers 14 residues. Germline assignment: CDR1 GTSNPN and CDR2 SVGIG (reference sequence). The V and J ends lost 5 bases and 3 bases, in that order; junction bases with no gene match: 6. The CDR3 nucleotides read TGTGCCTGGGGTCAGGCGGGGGGCTACAATGAGCAGTTCTTC. This encodes CAWGQAGGYNEQFF. The full variable domain, completed using reference TRBV30 and TRBJ2-1, is SQTIHQWPATLVQPVGSPLSLECTVEGTSNPNLYWYRQAAGRGLQLLFYSVGIGQISSEVPQNLSASRPQDRQFILSSKKLLLSDSGFYLCAWGQAGGYNEQFFGPGTRLTVL.

The chain combines TRBV15 with TRBJ2-3; D remains ambiguous. The CDR3 has 11 amino acids. V lost 5 bases, J lost 6 bases, and 6 bases lay in between. Germline V gives CDR1 LNHNV, CDR2 YYDKDF (reference sequence). The CDR3: CATSLSDTQYF. In DNA form, the CDR3 reads TGTGCCACCAGCCTTTCTGATACGCAGTATTTT.

A word on this clonotype: This may be a read error, as it is one base from a much larger clone. The chain uses TRBV2 and TRBJ2-7; 15 bases agree with TRBD2. Germline loops: CDR1 SNHLY, CDR2 FYNNEI. Unmatched junction bases numbered 8, after V lost 11 bases and J lost 3 bases. The CDR3 loop spans 15 amino acids. CDR3 region: CAGTGTSGRNYEQYF. CDR3 DNA: TGTGCCGGCACCGGGACTAGCGGGAGGAACTACGAGCAGTACTTC.

This clonotype was picked up many times. J is TRBJ2-7 and V is TRBV7-2; 7 bases are a match to TRBD2. V lost 1 base to trimming and J lost 0 bases; unmatched junction nucleotides: 3. The CDR3 spans 15 residues. CDR1 is SGHTA and CDR2 is FQGNSA in the germline V gene. DNA for the CDR3: TGTGCCAGCAGCTTAGGACTAGCTAGCTCCTACGAGCAGTACTTC. Its protein product is CASSLGLASSYEQYF.

This clonotype was counted only a few times. The J gene is TRBJ2-2, the V gene TRBV20-1; 10 bases are a match to TRBD2. V lost 2 bases and J lost 3; bases outside the gene matches: 6. Germline values: CDR1 DFQATT, CDR2 SNEGSKA (reference sequence). CDR3 size: 16 residues. CDR3 DNA sequence: TGCAGTGCTAGACTAGCGGGGGCCTCTTACACCGGGGAGCTGTTTTTT. Protein: CSARLAGASYTGELFF.

In its sample, this clonotype was seen many times. The chain joins TRBV5-1 to TRBJ2-7; TRBD1 matches 8 bases. V shed 4 bases and J 8 bases; nucleotides not matched to a gene: 11. This CDR3 is 14 amino acids long. Germline values: CDR1 SGHRS, CDR2 YFSETQ. CDR3 residues: CASSPGTGGEQQYF. The DNA for the CDR3 is TGCGCCAGCAGCCCCGGGACAGGAGGAGAGCAGCAGTACTTC.

This clonotype has just a few counts. The V and J genes are TRBV3-1 and TRBJ2-7; 9 nucleotides line up with TRBD1. The germline gives CDR1 LGHDT, CDR2 YNNKEL (reference sequence). V lost 3 bases, J lost 5 bases, and 8 bases stayed unmatched. CDR3 length equals 15 residues. DNA of the CDR3: TGTGCCAGCAGCCAGGGGACAGGGTTTTTCCACGAGCAGTACTTC. It yields the protein CASSQGTGFFHEQYF.

The genes are TRBV11-2 and TRBJ1-2, with D hard to call. Germline values: CDR1 SGHAT, CDR2 FQNNGV. Between the trimmed V and J ends, which lost 6 bases and 4 bases, there was a span of 12 bases. The CDR3 totals 13 residues. The CDR3 nucleotides read TGTGCCAGCAGTTCCCCGAGGGTCTATGGCTACACCTTC. Translation: CASSSPRVYGYTF.

There are a few counts of this clonotype. V is TRBV29-1 and J is TRBJ2-7, with a weak D call TRBD2 (6 bases). V was clipped by 7 bases and J by 3 bases, with 13 bases between them. This CDR3 spans 12 amino acids. CDR1 is SQVTM, CDR2 ANQGSEA, per germline. DNA of the CDR3: TGCAGCGCCCTTAGAGCGGGCTACGAGCAGTACTTC. The encoded protein is CSALRAGYEQYF.

Remarks on this clonotype: Given the absence of the conserved phenylalanine or tryptophan at the CDR3 end, a read error is likely. The V call is TRBV7-9, the J call TRBJ2-7; tentatively, D is TRBD1 or TRBD2 (5 bases each). Germline V gene sequence: CDR1 SEHNR, CDR2 FQNEAQ (reference sequence). V was cut by 5 bases and J by 2 bases, with 10 bases left in between. CDR3 size: 13 residues. The CDR3 region is CASSQGPPYEQYL. The CDR3 DNA reads TGTGCCAGCAGCCAGGGACCTCCCTACGAGCAGTACCTC.

This clonotype was observed many times. The J gene is TRBJ2-3, the V gene TRBV5-1, with TRBD2 identical over 11 bases. In germline, CDR1 is SGHRS, CDR2 YFSETQ. This CDR3 is built from 17 residues. The junction had 12 bases not matched to a gene; V was cut back by 4 bases and J by 5 bases. The CDR3 region has the DNA TGCGCCAGCAGCCCACAACTAGCGGGGGTAGGCAGAGATACGCAGTATTTT. This codes for CASSPQLAGVGRDTQYF.

V and J are TRBV7-3 and TRBJ2-3; 10 bases match TRBD2. CDR1 and CDR2 (germline): SGHTA, FQGTGA. This CDR3 is built from 14 residues. J gave up 6 bases and V 3 bases, and 3 bases lay outside the gene matches. The DNA for the CDR3 is TGTGCCAGCAGCTTTTCTAGCGGGAGTGATACGCAGTATTTT. Its protein product is CASSFSSGSDTQYF.

Ten or more counts support this clonotype. This chain links TRBV7-2 with TRBJ2-7; D possibly corresponds to TRBD1 (5 bases). From germline, CDR1 is SGHTA and CDR2 FQGNSA. V was trimmed by 7 bases and J by 2 bases, leaving 12 bases between them. CDR3 length: 13 amino acids. CDR3 DNA: TGTGCCAGCAAATACGGCAGGGCCTACGAGCAGTACTTC. It codes for CASKYGRAYEQYF. Complete variable domain (other parts from reference TRBV7-2 and TRBJ2-7): GAGVSQSPSNKVTEKGKDVELRCDPISGHTALYWYRQSLGQGLEFLIYFQGNSAPDKSGLPSDRFSAERTGGSVSTLTIQRTQQEDSAVYLCASKYGRAYEQYFGPGTRLTVT.

This clonotype appeared a few times. This chain joins TRBV4-1 and TRBJ1-4; D gene uncertain. The CDR3 extends over 15 amino acids. Trimming took off 0 bases at V and 4 bases at J, with 9 bases between the two ends. Germline loops: CDR1 MGHRA, CDR2 YSYEKL. Here the CDR3 DNA reads TGCGCCAGCAGCCAAGAGCCAGGAGTTAATGAAAAACTGTTTTTT. Amino acid sequence: CASSQEPGVNEKLFF.

This clonotype was seen a single time. Being one base from a much bigger clone, this may be a read error. V is TRBV12-3 or TRBV12-4 and J is TRBJ2-5; D ambiguous. This CDR3 is 13 amino acids long. CDR3 protein: CASVPSNQETQCF. CDR3 nucleotide sequence: TGTGCCAGCGTCCCCAGCAACCAAGAGACCCAGTGCTTC.

This clonotype showed up many times. The chain recombines TRBV7-9 with TRBJ2-7, with D hard to call. With 6 bases removed from V and 1 base from J, the gap between germline ends came to 13 bases. Germline lookup yields CDR1 SEHNR and CDR2 FQNEAQ (reference sequence). CDR3 length: 14 amino acids. CDR3 residues: CASRPSGDSYEQYF. In DNA form, the CDR3 reads TGTGCCAGCAGGCCGAGTGGAGATTCCTACGAGCAGTACTTC.